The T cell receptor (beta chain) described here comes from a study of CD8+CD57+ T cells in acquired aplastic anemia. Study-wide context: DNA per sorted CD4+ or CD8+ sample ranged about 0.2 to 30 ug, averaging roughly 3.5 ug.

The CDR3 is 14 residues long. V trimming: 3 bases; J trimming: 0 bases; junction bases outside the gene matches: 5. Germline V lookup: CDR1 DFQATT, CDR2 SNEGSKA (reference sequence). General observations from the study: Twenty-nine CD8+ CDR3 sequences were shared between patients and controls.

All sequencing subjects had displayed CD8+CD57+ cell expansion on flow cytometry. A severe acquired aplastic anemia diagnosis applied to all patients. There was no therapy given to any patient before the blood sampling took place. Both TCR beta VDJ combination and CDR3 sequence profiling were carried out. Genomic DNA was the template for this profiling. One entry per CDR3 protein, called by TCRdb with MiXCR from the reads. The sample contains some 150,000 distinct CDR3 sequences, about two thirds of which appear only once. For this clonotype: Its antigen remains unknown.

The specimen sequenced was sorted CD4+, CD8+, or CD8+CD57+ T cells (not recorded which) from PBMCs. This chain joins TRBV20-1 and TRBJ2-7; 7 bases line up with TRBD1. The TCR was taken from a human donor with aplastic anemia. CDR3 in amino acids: CSAREDRISYEQYF. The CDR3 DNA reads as TGCAGTGCTAGGGAGGACAGGATCTCCTACGAGCAGTACTTC.